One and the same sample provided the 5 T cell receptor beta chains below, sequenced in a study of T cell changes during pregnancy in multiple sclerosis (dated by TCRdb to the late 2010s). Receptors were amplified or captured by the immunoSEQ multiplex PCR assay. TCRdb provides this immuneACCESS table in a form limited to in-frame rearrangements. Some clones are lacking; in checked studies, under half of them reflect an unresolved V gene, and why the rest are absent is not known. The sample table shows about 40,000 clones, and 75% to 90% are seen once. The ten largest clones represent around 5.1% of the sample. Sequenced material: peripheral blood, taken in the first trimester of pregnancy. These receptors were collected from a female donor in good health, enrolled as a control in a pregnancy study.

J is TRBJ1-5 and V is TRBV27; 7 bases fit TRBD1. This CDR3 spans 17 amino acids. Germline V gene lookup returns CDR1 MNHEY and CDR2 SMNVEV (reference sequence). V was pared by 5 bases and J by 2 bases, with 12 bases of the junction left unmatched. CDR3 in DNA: TGTGCCAGCAGTCCCAGGATAGGGGGCGCCGGCAATCAGCCCCAGCATTTT. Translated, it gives CASSPRIGGAGNQPQHF.

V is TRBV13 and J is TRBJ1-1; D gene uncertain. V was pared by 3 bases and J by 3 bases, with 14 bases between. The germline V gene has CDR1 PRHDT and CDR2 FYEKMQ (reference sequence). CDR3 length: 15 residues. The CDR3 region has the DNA TGTGCCAGCAGCTTCGTCGGACCGGGGTACACTGAAGCTTTCTTT. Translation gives CASSFVGPGYTEAFF.

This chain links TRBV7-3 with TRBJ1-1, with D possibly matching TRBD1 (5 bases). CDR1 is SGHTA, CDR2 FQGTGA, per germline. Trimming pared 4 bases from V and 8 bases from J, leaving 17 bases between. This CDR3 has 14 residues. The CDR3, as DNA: TGTGCCAGCAGCTGGCGGGCAGGGACTTCCGAAGCTTTCTTT. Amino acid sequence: CASSWRAGTSEAFF.

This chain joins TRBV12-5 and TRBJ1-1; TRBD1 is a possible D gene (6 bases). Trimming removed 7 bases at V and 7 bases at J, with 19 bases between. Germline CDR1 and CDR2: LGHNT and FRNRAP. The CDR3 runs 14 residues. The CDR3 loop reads CASARAGARFEAFF. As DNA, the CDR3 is TGTGCTAGTGCCAGAGCGGGGGCGCGATTTGAAGCTTTCTTT.

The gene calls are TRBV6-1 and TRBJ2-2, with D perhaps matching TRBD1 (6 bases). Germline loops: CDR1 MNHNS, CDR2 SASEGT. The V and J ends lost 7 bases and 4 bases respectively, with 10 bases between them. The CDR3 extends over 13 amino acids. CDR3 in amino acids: CASKGQLTGELFF. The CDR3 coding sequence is TGTGCCAGCAAGGGACAACTCACCGGGGAGCTGTTTTTT.